This TCR beta chain originates from a study of graft-versus-host responses after intestinal transplantation. Study at large: Isolated intestinal, liver-intestinal, or multivisceral transplants were what recipients had.

Assay used: immunoSEQ multiplex PCR; TCRdb lists only in-frame clones, some missing. The sample has 70,000 to 75,000 clones, 89% seen once. The CDR3 length is 15 residues. J lost 8 bases, V lost 5 bases, and 7 bases had no gene match. Germline CDR1 reads SGHVS; CDR2 reads FQNEAQ. This clone is a singleton in its sample. Its antigen is as yet unknown. The V call is TRBV7-8, the J call TRBJ2-1; 12 positions match TRBD2. The sequence was collected from a human donor who received an intestinal transplant. This sample comprised unstimulated CD8+ T cells sorted from spleen or lymph node cells, obtained before intestinal transplant. As DNA, the CDR3 is TGTGCCAGCAGCCCACCTAGCGGGAGGGCCCATGAGCAGTTCTTC. This encodes CASSPPSGRAHEQFF.